These 26 T cell receptor beta chains were sequenced from one sample in a study of technical replicates of blood from a handful of donors (dated by TCRdb to between 2016 and 2019). Receptors were amplified or captured by the immunoSEQ multiplex PCR assay. Drawn from immuneACCESS, this table holds only the in-frame rearrangements with V and J called that TCRdb kept. Clones are partly lost; checked studies trace under half to an unresolved V gene and leave the rest unexplained. The sample has about 80,000 clones on record, about nine tenths of them singletons. About 0.38% of the sample is held by the ten biggest clonotypes. Sequenced material: T cells isolated from PBMCs. These TCRs come from a human donor in good health.

This chain uses TRBV10-3 with TRBJ2-1; 8 bases align to TRBD1. The J segment lost 7 bases and the V segment lost 10 bases, leaving 9 bases of the junction unmatched. Germline lookup yields CDR1 ENHRY and CDR2 SYGVKD. This CDR3 has 13 residues. The CDR3 DNA follows: TGTGCCAGCAGAGGACGGACAGGGAATGAGCAGTTCTTC. Protein product: CASRGRTGNEQFF.

V is TRBV6-6 and J is TRBJ1-1; maybe TRBD1 (5 bases). V lost 7 bases, J lost 8 bases, and 11 bases lay in between. The CDR3 sequence is 11 residues long. Germline V gene data show CDR1 as MNHNY and CDR2 as SVGAGI (reference sequence). The CDR3, as DNA: TGTGCCAGCACCGCGGGGACCGAAGCTTTCTTT. It translates to CASTAGTEAFF.

The chain links TRBV29-1 to TRBJ1-1; D may be TRBD1 (6 bases). CDR1 SQVTM and CDR2 ANQGSEA come from the germline V gene. The CDR3 has 12 residues. V was shortened by 6 bases and J by 7 bases, with 15 bases between the two germline ends. CDR3 coding DNA: TGCAGCGTGGAACAGGGAGGAGGTGAAGCTTTCTTT. Translation: CSVEQGGGEAFF.

This chain uses TRBV18 with TRBJ2-2, with 9 bases fitting TRBD2. The ends lost 2 bases at V and 6 bases at J; junction bases unmatched: 10. This CDR3 is 17 amino acids long. Per the germline V gene, CDR1 is KGHSH and CDR2 is LQKENI. The CDR3 loop reads CASSPSFSGSKAGELFF. Written as DNA, the CDR3 is TGTGCCAGCTCACCATCCTTTAGCGGGAGTAAAGCCGGGGAGCTGTTTTTT. Full variable domain (rest looked up from reference TRBV18 and TRBJ2-2): NAGVMQNPRHLVRRRGQEARLRCSPMKGHSHVYWYRQLPEEGLKFMVYLQKENIIDESGMPKERFSAEFPKEGPSILRIQQVVRGDSAAYFCASSPSFSGSKAGELFFGEGSRLTVL.

V gene TRBV27 combines with J gene TRBJ2-7; 8 bases align to TRBD1. Germline V gene lookup returns CDR1 MNHEY and CDR2 SMNVEV (reference sequence). The V and J ends lost 6 bases and 2 bases, in that order; junction bases with no gene match: 3. This CDR3 spans 13 amino acids. The chain's CDR3 is CASSRTGTYEQYF. In DNA, the CDR3 is TGTGCCAGCAGCCGGACAGGGACCTACGAGCAGTACTTC.

This chain uses TRBV7-6 with TRBJ2-5; 8 bases line up with TRBD2. The CDR3 contains 17 residues. Per the germline V gene, CDR1 is SGHVS and CDR2 is FNYEAQ. V was clipped by 7 bases and J by 1 base; unmatched bases: 14. This CDR3 is CASNPHSRREAQETQYF. Written as DNA, the CDR3 is TGTGCCAGCAACCCGCATTCTAGGCGGGAGGCCCAAGAGACCCAGTACTTC.

This clone came up once. The rearrangement joins TRBV21-1 to TRBJ1-4; no check of the table's D call, TRBD1, against the DNA was made. TRBV21-1 is described as a pseudogene. This CDR3 is built from 12 residues. CDR3 in amino acids: CASLASYEKLFF. In DNA form, the CDR3 reads TGTGCCAGCTTGGCATCATACGAAAAACTGTTTTTT.

This clone was seen a few times. The chain is built from TRBV7-9 and TRBJ1-1; unclear D gene. The length of the CDR3 is 12 residues. The V and J ends lost 1 base and 6 bases respectively, with 6 bases between them. Germline-derived CDR1 and CDR2 are SEHNR and FQNEAQ (reference sequence). The chain's CDR3 is CASSLGAAEAFF. CDR3 bases: TGTGCCAGCAGCTTAGGGGCCGCTGAAGCTTTCTTT.

A single count supports this clone. The rearrangement uses TRBV6-1 and TRBJ1-1, with D unclear. The V gene lost 2 bases and the J gene lost 0 bases, with 13 bases spanning the gap. Germline assignment: CDR1 MNHNS and CDR2 SASEGT. The CDR3 is made up of 16 amino acids. Written as DNA, the CDR3 is TGTGCCAGCAGTGAAATTTATGACATTATGAACACTGAAGCTTTCTTT. It codes for CASSEIYDIMNTEAFF.

V is TRBV7-2 and J is TRBJ2-3; D is perhaps TRBD2 (6 bases). CDR1 is SGHTA and CDR2 is FQGNSA in the germline V gene. Trimming pared 7 bases from V and 2 bases from J, leaving 13 bases between. This CDR3 is built from 14 residues. The CDR3 region is CASKEAGHTDTQYF. DNA for the CDR3: TGTGCCAGCAAGGAAGCGGGCCACACAGATACGCAGTATTTT. The variable domain in full, with the rest retrieved from reference TRBV7-2 and TRBJ2-3, is GAGVSQSPSNKVTEKGKDVELRCDPISGHTALYWYRQSLGQGLEFLIYFQGNSAPDKSGLPSDRFSAERTGGSVSTLTIQRTQQEDSAVYLCASKEAGHTDTQYFGPGTRLTVL.

The chain has TRBV29-1 and TRBJ1-1, with D perhaps matching TRBD1 (5 bases). The CDR3 contains 14 residues. Germline V gene sequence: CDR1 SQVTM, CDR2 ANQGSEA. Trimming cost V 1 base and J 4 bases, with 13 bases left between them. CDR3 in DNA: TGCAGCGTTGAAGGTAGACGGGGGACCACTGAAGCTTTCTTT. It specifies CSVEGRRGTTEAFF.

This chain links TRBV6-5 with TRBJ2-1; 10 bases match TRBD2. CDR1 and CDR2 (germline): MNHEY, SVGAGI. The V segment lost 5 bases and the J segment 16 bases; nucleotides outside the gene matches: 5. This CDR3 has 11 amino acids. For the CDR3, the DNA is TGTGCCAGCAGTCAGGGGACTAGCGATTTCTTC. Residues: CASSQGTSDFF.

The rearrangement uses TRBV9 and TRBJ1-4; 7 nucleotides agree with TRBD1. The trim removed 4 bases at V and 8 bases at J, leaving 8 bases unmatched. CDR3 length: 14 amino acids. Germline assignment: CDR1 SGDLS and CDR2 YYNGEE. CDR3 protein: CASSQTGLREKLFF. CDR3 DNA sequence: TGTGCCAGCAGCCAGACAGGGCTGAGGGAAAAACTGTTTTTT.

This chain connects TRBV7-9 to TRBJ1-2; D might be TRBD1 (6 bases). CDR3 size: 18 residues. Germline CDR1 and CDR2: SEHNR and FQNEAQ (reference sequence). Trimming cost V 5 bases and J 1 base, with 23 bases left between them. The CDR3 nucleotides are TGTGCCAGCAGCCCTGCACTATCTACAGGGCCCTTTAACTATGGCTACACCTTC. Its protein is CASSPALSTGPFNYGYTF.

V and J are TRBV5-5 and TRBJ1-1; TRBD1 agrees at 9 bases. Losses at the gene ends were 4 bases for V and 11 bases for J; bases not matched to a gene: 18. CDR3 size: 16 residues. Per the germline V gene, CDR1 is SGHKS and CDR2 is YYEKEE (reference sequence). The CDR3 loop is CASSVSRGTGLIRAFF. The DNA of the CDR3 is TGTGCCAGCAGCGTATCCCGAGGGACAGGGCTCATAAGGGCTTTCTTT.

The chain couples TRBV7-2 to TRBJ2-3, with 9 bases identical to TRBD2. The germline gives CDR1 SGHTA, CDR2 FQGNSA. The V segment lost 1 base and the J segment 1 base; nucleotides outside the gene matches: 0. CDR3 length equals 15 residues. The CDR3 DNA is TGTGCCAGCAGCTTAGTAGCGGGAGGCACAGATACGCAGTATTTT. It encodes CASSLVAGGTDTQYF.

This clone came up once. The genes are TRBV19 and TRBJ2-1, with TRBD2 identical over 14 bases. This CDR3 spans 15 amino acids. Germline lookup yields CDR1 LNHDA and CDR2 SQIVND (reference sequence). After removal of 6 bases from V and 8 bases from J, the junction contained 6 bases not matched to a gene. The CDR3 sequence: CASSQTSGRAHEQFF. The CDR3 region has the DNA TGTGCCAGTAGCCAGACTAGCGGGAGGGCGCATGAGCAGTTCTTC.

The chain links TRBV5-4 to TRBJ2-1, with 8 bases fitting TRBD1. Germline-derived CDR1 and CDR2 are SGHNT and YYREEE (reference sequence). Losses at the gene ends were 0 bases for V and 8 bases for J; bases not matched to a gene: 4. CDR3 size: 14 residues. In DNA form, the CDR3 reads TGTGCCAGCAGCTTGGCAGGGGGCCTCGATGAGCAGTTCTTC. Translating it yields CASSLAGGLDEQFF.

This clone was counted between two and nine times. The chain employs TRBV12-5 and TRBJ1-1; D is perhaps TRBD1 (5 bases). Trimming removed 6 bases at V and 3 bases at J, with 11 bases between. CDR3 length equals 13 residues. CDR1 is LGHNT and CDR2 is FRNRAP in the germline V gene. This chain's CDR3 is CASGLGDYTEAFF. CDR3 DNA sequence: TGTGCTAGTGGCCTCGGGGACTACACTGAAGCTTTCTTT.

The rearrangement uses TRBV20-1 and TRBJ2-5; D gene ambiguous. The germline V gene has CDR1 DFQATT and CDR2 SNEGSKA (reference sequence). This CDR3 is 10 amino acids long. V was shortened by 7 bases and J by 5 bases, with 8 bases between the two germline ends. The CDR3 loop reads CSVHRETQYF. In DNA, the CDR3 is TGCAGTGTTCATCGGGAGACCCAGTACTTC.

The chain recombines TRBV28 with TRBJ1-1; D perhaps matches TRBD1 (5 bases). This CDR3 is built from 14 residues. The germline V gene encodes CDR1 MDHEN and CDR2 SYDVKM. Trimming shortened V by 8 bases and J by 1 base, and 14 bases separated the two germline ends. The CDR3 reads CASVYSGGNTEAFF. For the CDR3, the DNA is TGTGCCAGCGTTTATTCGGGGGGGAACACTGAAGCTTTCTTT.

The genes are TRBV28 and TRBJ2-1; 7 bases align to TRBD1. This CDR3 has 16 amino acids. The V segment lost 2 bases and the J segment 4 bases; nucleotides outside the gene matches: 8. Germline V gene data show CDR1 as MDHEN and CDR2 as SYDVKM. DNA of the CDR3: TGTGCCAGCAGTTTACCCAGGGGGTCCGGTTACAATGAGCAGTTCTTC. Translation: CASSLPRGSGYNEQFF.

The rearrangement uses TRBV30 and TRBJ2-1, with TRBD2 identical over 8 bases. CDR3 size: 15 residues. V shed 3 bases, J shed 0 bases, and the junction held 4 bases outside the gene matches. Germline V gene data show CDR1 as GTSNPN and CDR2 as SVGIG (reference sequence). The CDR3, as DNA: TGTGCCTGGAGAAACGGGAGGGGCTCCTACAATGAGCAGTTCTTC. It yields the protein CAWRNGRGSYNEQFF.

This chain links TRBV11-3 with TRBJ2-7; TRBD2 matches at 12 bases. There are 15 residues in the CDR3. CDR1 and CDR2 from the germline V gene are SGHNT and YENEEA. Trimming removed 5 bases from V and 3 bases from J; junction bases left unmatched: 5. The DNA of the CDR3 is TGTGCCAGCAGCCCCCGGACTAGCGGGATCTACGAGCAGTACTTC. This translates into CASSPRTSGIYEQYF.

The chain employs TRBV14 and TRBJ2-7, with TRBD2 matching 10 bases. The CDR3 loop spans 15 amino acids. CDR1 SGHDN and CDR2 FVKESK come from the germline V gene. J gave up 8 bases and V 1 base, and 8 bases lay outside the gene matches. Here the CDR3 reads CASSQVVLAGRKQYF. The CDR3 DNA sequence: TGTGCCAGCAGCCAAGTTGTACTAGCGGGAAGGAAGCAGTACTTC.

The rearrangement joins TRBV6-1 to TRBJ2-7, with 8 bases matching TRBD1. The trim removed 4 bases at V and 6 bases at J, leaving 11 bases unmatched. CDR1 and CDR2 from the germline V gene are MNHNS and SASEGT. This CDR3 is built from 15 residues. The CDR3, as DNA: TGTGCCAGCAGTGGTGGGACAGGATTCCTCTCCGAGCAGTACTTC. It specifies CASSGGTGFLSEQYF.